This T cell receptor beta chain was sequenced for a study of OX40 agonist ivuxolimab in advanced cancers. Turning to the study itself: The patients got ivuxolimab, which is an agonistic anti-OX40 (CD134) antibody. In three patients, partial responses were observed, one with hepatocellular carcinoma and two with cutaneous melanoma. Patient treatment consisted of intravenous ivuxolimab administration every 2 weeks at 0.01 to 10 mg/kg.

Germline CDR1 MDHEN, CDR2 SYDVKM. V was clipped by 4 bases and J by 0 bases, with 13 bases between them. The CDR3 has 15 amino acids. Here immunoSEQ multiplex PCR was the method, and the copy in TCRdb shows in-frame clones only, minus some. The sample contains tens of thousands of clones, 85% of which appear only once. This specimen was CD4+ or CD8+ T cells sorted from blood, taken in a trial of the OX40 agonist ivuxolimab. The sequence was obtained from an adult with an advanced solid tumor such as melanoma, head and neck, liver or kidney cancer. The chain combines TRBV28 with TRBJ2-7; D not certain. The CDR3 region is CASSSSKALSYEQYF. DNA of the CDR3: TGTGCCAGCAGTTCCTCGAAGGCCCTCTCCTACGAGCAGTACTTC.